Below are 4 T cell receptor beta chains sequenced from a single sample in a study of a mutant IDH1 vaccine in newly diagnosed glioma. As for time point: week 23, last vaccination. Doses comprised 300 ug of mutant IDH1 20-mer peptide each, plus topical imiquimod. What these receptors recognize is not known. Clones were sequenced by immunoSEQ multiplex PCR, and TCRdb holds only the in-frame ones, with some missing. The repertoire holds tens of thousands of clones, over 70% seen once, with around 5.8% in the top ten. The sequencing here drew on PBMCs, taken from a glioma patient whose treatment included an IDH1 peptide vaccine. Every receptor here comes from a woman between 35 and 50 years old with glioma. Some clones in this sample may be carry-over from other donors' samples.

The chain carries TRBV18 and TRBJ1-2; 8 bases map to TRBD1. The V gene's germline CDR1 is KGHSH and CDR2 LQKENI. This CDR3 contains 15 residues. J lost 4 bases, V lost 6 bases, and 10 bases had no gene match. CDR3 protein: CASSLSAGQVYGYTF. Written as DNA, the CDR3 is TGTGCCAGCTCGCTTTCCGCGGGACAGGTCTATGGCTACACCTTC.

This clone has only a few counts. The chain recombines TRBV9 with TRBJ1-3; a weak D match, TRBD1 (5 bases). The CDR3 spans 15 residues. CDR1 is SGDLS and CDR2 is YYNGEE in the germline V gene. V gave up 4 bases and J gave up 6 bases, with 17 bases separating them. In DNA form, the CDR3 reads TGTGCCAGCAGCTCCGGGACTCCCCTTTCAAACACCATATATTTT. The encoded protein is CASSSGTPLSNTIYF. Drawing the rest from reference TRBV9 and TRBJ1-3, the complete variable domain is DSGVTQTPKHLITATGQRVTLRCSPRSGDLSVYWYQQSLDQGLQFLIQYYNGEERAKGNILERFSAQQFPDLHSELNLSSLELGDSALYFCASSSGTPLSNTIYFGEGSWLTVV.

This sequence joins TRBV27 and TRBJ2-2, with D possibly matching TRBD1 (6 bases). This CDR3 is 14 amino acids long. The germline V gene encodes CDR1 MNHEY and CDR2 SMNVEV (reference sequence). Trimming removed 5 bases at V and 4 bases at J, with 11 bases between. CDR3 DNA sequence: TGTGCCAGCAGTCTAAACAGGGTCACCGGGGAGCTGTTTTTT. Amino acid sequence: CASSLNRVTGELFF.

V gene TRBV18 combines with J gene TRBJ1-5, with D uncertain. V lost 2 bases to trimming and J lost 0 bases, with 14 bases between them. CDR3 length: 17 residues. Germline CDR1 is KGHSH and CDR2 is LQKENI. The CDR3 sequence is CASSPEGGHYSNQPQHF. Here the CDR3 DNA reads TGTGCCAGCTCACCAGAAGGAGGTCACTATAGCAATCAGCCCCAGCATTTT.